The rows below give T cell receptor beta chains drawn from one sample of a study of shared clonotypes between healthy human individuals. Profiling relied on immunoSEQ multiplex PCR, and the TCRdb table lists in-frame clones only, not all of them. The table lists 850,000 to 1,200,000 clones, roughly 80% of them singletons. Source material: memory CD4+ T cells sorted from blood. The receptors originated from a man aged 18 to 30 in good health. Each CDR3 is given with its conserved first and last residue. D genes are given only for firm matches. Clone size is stated in some rows and not others, as once, few, many or a class when expanded.

V gene: TRBV6-6
D gene: NA
clone size: NA
J gene: TRBJ2-3
CDR3 protein: CASTHPGDTQYF
CDR3 DNA: TGTGCCAGCACACATCCCGGCGATACGCAGTATTTT

V gene: TRBV7-3
D gene: TRBD1
clone size: NA
J gene: TRBJ2-5
CDR3 protein: CASSQGQGTLEPQYF
CDR3 DNA: TGTGCCAGCAGCCAGGGACAGGGAACCCTTGAGCCCCAGTACTTC

V gene: TRBV25-1
D gene: NA
clone size: many
J gene: TRBJ1-2
CDR3 protein: CASSATGRASGYTF
CDR3 DNA: TGTGCCAGCAGTGCGACCGGCCGGGCGAGTGGCTACACCTTC

V gene: TRBV5-6
D gene: TRBD1
clone size: NA
J gene: TRBJ1-2
CDR3 protein: CASSFGQDYGYTF
CDR3 DNA: TGTGCCAGCAGCTTTGGACAGGACTATGGCTACACCTTC

V gene: TRBV29-1
D gene: NA
clone size: NA
J gene: TRBJ2-3
CDR3 protein: CSVEGGSTDTQYF
CDR3 DNA: TGCAGCGTTGAAGGCGGGAGCACAGATACGCAGTATTTT

V gene: TRBV4-1
D gene: NA
clone size: NA
J gene: TRBJ1-2
CDR3 protein: CASSQENFANYGYTF
CDR3 DNA: TGCGCCAGCAGCCAAGAAAACTTTGCTAACTATGGCTACACCTTC

V gene: TRBV5-4
D gene: TRBD2
clone size: NA
J gene: TRBJ2-5
CDR3 protein: CASSLTSGMETQYF
CDR3 DNA: TGTGCCAGCAGCTTGACTAGCGGGATGGAGACCCAGTACTTC

V gene: TRBV7-9
D gene: NA
clone size: NA
J gene: TRBJ1-3
CDR3 protein: CASSLGRGRTGNTIYF
CDR3 DNA: TGTGCCAGCAGCTTAGGACGGGGGAGGACTGGAAACACCATATATTTT

V gene: TRBV7-9
D gene: NA
clone size: NA
J gene: TRBJ1-1
CDR3 protein: CASSYREDPEAFF
CDR3 DNA: TGTGCCAGCAGCTACAGGGAAGATCCTGAAGCTTTCTTT

V gene: TRBV18
D gene: NA
clone size: NA
J gene: TRBJ2-7
CDR3 protein: CASSPPGGTVPGEQYF
CDR3 DNA: TGTGCCAGCTCTCCCCCGGGCGGGACGGTGCCAGGCGAGCAGTACTTC

V gene: TRBV5-1
D gene: TRBD1
clone size: NA
J gene: TRBJ2-1
CDR3 protein: CASSGVDRGRNEQFF
CDR3 DNA: TGCGCCAGCAGCGGGGTGGACAGGGGTCGGAATGAGCAGTTCTTC

V gene: TRBV6-5
D gene: NA
clone size: few
J gene: TRBJ2-7
CDR3 protein: CASRGGAAKQYF
CDR3 DNA: TGTGCCAGCCGTGGAGGGGCCGCGAAGCAGTACTTC

V gene: TRBV6-6
D gene: TRBD2
clone size: NA
J gene: TRBJ2-3
CDR3 protein: CASRREGLTDTQYF
CDR3 DNA: TGTGCCAGCAGGCGGGAGGGCTTGACAGATACGCAGTATTTT

V gene: TRBV5-1
D gene: TRBD2
clone size: NA
J gene: TRBJ2-7
CDR3 protein: CATRRAAGAYEQYF
CDR3 DNA: TGCGCCACCCGGAGGGCAGCGGGGGCATACGAGCAGTACTTC

V gene: TRBV5-4
D gene: NA
clone size: NA
J gene: TRBJ2-5
CDR3 protein: CASRTRDQETQYF
CDR3 DNA: TGTGCCAGCAGAACCCGGGATCAAGAGACCCAGTACTTC

V gene: TRBV28
D gene: TRBD1
clone size: NA
J gene: TRBJ1-2
CDR3 protein: CASSLRTGTSVSGYTF
CDR3 DNA: TGTGCCAGCAGTCTACGGACAGGGACAAGTGTTAGTGGCTACACCTTC

V gene: TRBV13
D gene: NA
clone size: NA
J gene: TRBJ1-6
CDR3 protein: CASSQSGQNSPLHF
CDR3 DNA: TGTGCCAGCAGCCAGTCGGGTCAAAATTCACCCCTCCACTTT

V gene: TRBV6-6
D gene: NA
clone size: NA
J gene: TRBJ2-6
CDR3 protein: CASSRHVLTF
CDR3 DNA: TGTGCCAGCAGTAGACACGTCCTGACTTTC

V gene: TRBV6-6
D gene: NA
clone size: NA
J gene: TRBJ2-7
CDR3 protein: CASSYSVQGPYEQYF
CDR3 DNA: TGTGCCAGCAGTTACTCTGTTCAGGGTCCCTACGAGCAGTACTTC

V gene: TRBV30
D gene: TRBD2
clone size: NA
J gene: TRBJ2-1
CDR3 protein: CAWSIGLVGNNEQFF
CDR3 DNA: TGTGCCTGGAGTATTGGACTAGTCGGCAACAATGAGCAGTTCTTC

V gene: TRBV6-1
D gene: NA
clone size: NA
J gene: TRBJ1-5
CDR3 protein: CASSERTPPSPQHF
CDR3 DNA: TGTGCCAGCAGTGAACGAACCCCTCCGTCGCCCCAGCATTTT

V gene: TRBV5-1
D gene: NA
clone size: NA
J gene: TRBJ2-5
CDR3 protein: CASSLGDQQVQETQYF
CDR3 DNA: TGCGCCAGCAGCTTGGGTGACCAGCAAGTCCAAGAGACCCAGTACTTC

V gene: TRBV5-1
D gene: NA
clone size: NA
J gene: TRBJ2-1
CDR3 protein: CASSKDGSGEQFF
CDR3 DNA: TGCGCCAGCAGCAAGGACGGCTCGGGAGAGCAGTTCTTC

V gene: TRBV7-2
D gene: NA
clone size: NA
J gene: TRBJ2-7
CDR3 protein: CASSISLALGSSSYEQYF
CDR3 DNA: TGTGCCAGCAGCATTAGCCTTGCCCTGGGGAGCAGCTCCTACGAGCAGTACTTC

V gene: TRBV21-1
D gene: NA
clone size: many
J gene: TRBJ2-7
CDR3 protein: CASYNRDAEQYF
CDR3 DNA: TGTGCCAGCTATAACAGGGATGCCGAGCAGTACTTC

V gene: TRBV6-1
D gene: NA
clone size: NA
J gene: TRBJ1-5
CDR3 protein: CASTQGYSNQPQHF
CDR3 DNA: TGTGCCAGCACCCAGGGGTATAGCAATCAGCCCCAGCATTTT

V gene: TRBV7-6
D gene: NA
clone size: NA
J gene: TRBJ2-7
CDR3 protein: CASSLGAVYEQYF
CDR3 DNA: TGTGCCAGCAGCCTTGGGGCGGTCTACGAGCAGTACTTC

V gene: TRBV27
D gene: NA
clone size: NA
J gene: TRBJ2-7
CDR3 protein: CASSLNSRGEQYF
CDR3 DNA: TGTGCCAGCAGTTTAAACAGTCGGGGCGAGCAGTACTTC

V gene: TRBV29-1
D gene: NA
clone size: NA
J gene: TRBJ2-7
CDR3 protein: CSVAWAGGSYEQYF
CDR3 DNA: TGCAGCGTTGCCTGGGCAGGCGGGTCCTACGAGCAGTACTTC

V gene: TRBV6-5
D gene: NA
clone size: NA
J gene: TRBJ1-3
CDR3 protein: CASRGLGGNTIYF
CDR3 DNA: TGTGCGAGCCGGGGGCTAGGAGGAAACACCATATATTTT

V gene: TRBV27
D gene: NA
clone size: NA
J gene: TRBJ2-7
CDR3 protein: CASSPQGPHEQYF
CDR3 DNA: TGTGCCAGCAGTCCTCAGGGACCCCACGAGCAGTACTTC

V gene: TRBV5-1
D gene: TRBD1
clone size: NA
J gene: TRBJ1-3
CDR3 protein: CASSLDRGDSGNTIYF
CDR3 DNA: TGCGCCAGCAGCTTGGACAGGGGAGACTCTGGAAACACCATATATTTT

V gene: TRBV19
D gene: NA
clone size: NA
J gene: TRBJ1-1
CDR3 protein: CASSIEGGGLMNTEAFF
CDR3 DNA: TGTGCCAGTAGTATAGAGGGCGGGGGACTCATGAACACTGAAGCTTTCTTT

V gene: TRBV10-1
D gene: NA
clone size: NA
J gene: TRBJ2-7
CDR3 protein: CASSQGMGLDEQYF
CDR3 DNA: TGCGCCAGCAGTCAGGGAATGGGCCTCGATGAGCAGTACTTC

V gene: TRBV11-3
D gene: NA
clone size: NA
J gene: TRBJ2-5
CDR3 protein: CASSTSGIRQYF
CDR3 DNA: TGTGCCAGCAGTACCTCCGGGATCCGACAGTACTTC

V gene: TRBV30
D gene: TRBD2
clone size: NA
J gene: TRBJ2-3
CDR3 protein: CAWSSGTRDTQYF
CDR3 DNA: TGTGCCTGGAGTTCTGGGACTAGAGATACGCAGTATTTT

V gene: TRBV5-1
D gene: TRBD2
clone size: NA
J gene: TRBJ2-7
CDR3 protein: CASSGRGGSSYEQYF
CDR3 DNA: TGCGCCAGCTCCGGACGGGGGGGAAGCTCCTACGAGCAGTACTTC

V gene: TRBV10-1
D gene: NA
clone size: NA
J gene: TRBJ2-5
CDR3 protein: CASSESKAGANQQTQYF
CDR3 DNA: TGCGCCAGCAGTGAGTCAAAAGCGGGCGCTAACCAACAGACCCAGTACTTC

V gene: TRBV11-2
D gene: NA
clone size: few
J gene: TRBJ2-7
CDR3 protein: CASSLDMVPGAHEQYF
CDR3 DNA: TGTGCCAGCAGCTTAGATATGGTCCCAGGGGCCCACGAGCAGTACTTC

V gene: TRBV9
D gene: NA
clone size: NA
J gene: TRBJ1-4
CDR3 protein: CASSVASGRGLFF
CDR3 DNA: TGTGCCAGCAGCGTAGCTTCGGGGCGAGGACTGTTTTTT

V gene: TRBV5-4
D gene: TRBD1
clone size: NA
J gene: TRBJ2-5
CDR3 protein: CASSSGQGRQETQYF
CDR3 DNA: TGTGCCAGCAGCTCCGGACAGGGTCGTCAAGAGACCCAGTACTTC

V gene: TRBV29-1
D gene: NA
clone size: few
J gene: TRBJ1-5
CDR3 protein: CSHSPRGNQPQHF
CDR3 DNA: TGCAGCCATTCCCCGAGAGGGAATCAGCCCCAGCATTTT

V gene: TRBV7-9
D gene: NA
clone size: few
J gene: TRBJ1-6
CDR3 protein: CASSKEAGNRSPLHF
CDR3 DNA: TGTGCCAGCAGTAAAGAGGCCGGAAATCGTTCACCCCTCCACTTT

V gene: TRBV29-1
D gene: TRBD1
clone size: NA
J gene: TRBJ2-5
CDR3 protein: CSVRQGEQYF
CDR3 DNA: TGCAGCGTTCGACAGGGTGAGCAGTACTTC

V gene: TRBV7-8
D gene: NA
clone size: NA
J gene: TRBJ1-5
CDR3 protein: CASSPGGRLFNQPQHF
CDR3 DNA: TGTGCCAGCAGCCCTGGGGGCAGGCTCTTCAATCAGCCCCAGCATTTT

V gene: TRBV18
D gene: NA
clone size: NA
J gene: TRBJ2-3
CDR3 protein: CASSPPGVVDTQYF
CDR3 DNA: TGTGCCAGCTCACCACCGGGAGTGGTAGATACGCAGTATTTT

V gene: TRBV28
D gene: NA
clone size: NA
J gene: TRBJ2-3
CDR3 protein: CASSFDTFTDTQYF
CDR3 DNA: TGTGCCAGCAGTTTCGACACCTTCACAGATACGCAGTATTTT

V gene: TRBV30
D gene: NA
clone size: NA
J gene: TRBJ2-1
CDR3 protein: CAWNRVGGEQFF
CDR3 DNA: TGTGCCTGGAACAGGGTTGGGGGTGAGCAGTTCTTC

V gene: TRBV30
D gene: TRBD2
clone size: many
J gene: TRBJ2-3
CDR3 protein: CAWRTSGRGPDTQYF
CDR3 DNA: TGTGCCTGGCGGACTAGCGGGAGGGGCCCAGATACGCAGTATTTT

V gene: TRBV7-9
D gene: NA
clone size: few
J gene: TRBJ1-2
CDR3 protein: CASSFRDYGYTF
CDR3 DNA: TGTGCCAGCAGCTTTAGGGATTATGGCTACACCTTC

V gene: TRBV6-6
D gene: NA
clone size: NA
J gene: TRBJ2-3
CDR3 protein: CASRREIRDTQYF
CDR3 DNA: TGTGCCAGCAGACGTGAGATCCGGGATACGCAGTATTTT

V gene: TRBV30
D gene: NA
clone size: NA
J gene: TRBJ2-2
CDR3 protein: CAWRVGGGTGELFF
CDR3 DNA: TGTGCCTGGAGGGTGGGAGGGGGCACCGGGGAGCTGTTTTTT

V gene: TRBV4-1
D gene: NA
clone size: NA
J gene: TRBJ1-5
CDR3 protein: CASSQVQGSNQPQHF
CDR3 DNA: TGCGCCAGCAGCCAAGTCCAGGGTAGCAATCAGCCCCAGCATTTT